Shown below are 11 T cell receptor beta chains from a single sample sequenced in a study of shared clonotypes between healthy human individuals. This table comes from immunoSEQ multiplex PCR, and its TCRdb copy is limited to in-frame clones, with some not included. The profile shows about 490,000 clones, about 72% of them singletons. The sequencing sample was made of PBMCs. The receptors shown here come from a woman between 40 and 50 years old in good health. Some clones in this sample may be carry-over from other donors' samples.

A note on this clone: A much more abundant neighbour one base away suggests this may be a read error. The gene calls are TRBV29-1 and TRBJ1-4, with unresolved D. The length of the CDR3 is 12 residues. Germline V lookup: CDR1 SQVTM, CDR2 ANQGSEA. The CDR3 DNA reads as TGCAGCGCTGGGTGGGCGGGTGAAGAACTGTTTTTT. This gives the protein CSAGWAGEELFF.

V and J are TRBV2 and TRBJ2-7, with a weak D call TRBD1 (5 bases). V was cut by 2 bases and J by 6 bases, with 11 bases left in between. CDR1 is SNHLY, CDR2 FYNNEI, per germline. CDR3 length: 13 amino acids. CDR3 amino acids: CASSENSRGEQYF. The DNA of the CDR3 is TGTGCCAGCAGTGAAAACTCTAGGGGCGAGCAGTACTTC.

The chain recombines TRBV30 with TRBJ1-2, with D possibly being TRBD1 (6 bases). The CDR3 consists of 13 residues. CDR1 is GTSNPN and CDR2 is SVGIG in the germline V gene (reference sequence). The V end was cut by 2 bases, the J end by 2 bases, with 9 bases between. The CDR3 sequence is CAWSRGENYGYTF. The CDR3 nucleotides read TGTGCCTGGAGTAGGGGGGAGAACTATGGCTACACCTTC.

This chain links TRBV5-1 with TRBJ2-3; D is ambiguous. Between the trimmed V and J ends, which lost 4 bases and 0 bases, there was a span of 9 bases. Germline V gives CDR1 SGHRS, CDR2 YFSETQ. This CDR3 comprises 14 residues. The CDR3 nucleotides read TGCGCCAGCAGCAACAAGGCGAGCACAGATACGCAGTATTTT. Translation: CASSNKASTDTQYF.

This clone was counted a few times. This chain uses TRBV4-1 with TRBJ2-1; no firm D call. Germline lookup yields CDR1 MGHRA and CDR2 YSYEKL. This CDR3 region has 11 residues. The ends were cut back, 0 bases at V and 10 bases at J, with 4 bases in the middle. The CDR3: CASSQDREQFF. In DNA, the CDR3 is TGCGCCAGCAGCCAAGACAGGGAGCAGTTCTTC.

V and J are TRBV18 and TRBJ1-1, with D unclear. V gave up 2 bases and J gave up 7 bases, with 8 bases separating them. The CDR3 has 12 amino acids. Germline V gene data show CDR1 as KGHSH and CDR2 as LQKENI. The CDR3 loop is CASSPVAGEAFF. CDR3 nucleotides: TGTGCCAGCTCACCAGTGGCAGGTGAAGCTTTCTTT.

The J gene is TRBJ2-5, the V gene TRBV19; the D call may be TRBD1 or TRBD2 (5 bases each). Trimming removed 3 bases from V and 5 bases from J, with 10 bases in between. The CDR3 consists of 13 residues. The V gene's germline CDR1 is LNHDA and CDR2 SQIVND (reference sequence). CDR3 protein: CASSMRDVETQYF. Written as DNA, the CDR3 is TGTGCCAGTAGTATGAGGGACGTGGAGACCCAGTACTTC.

To note about this clone: One base away lies a much larger clone, so this may be a sequencing read error. Other DNA sequences of this sample code for an identical CDR3. V is TRBV7-9 and J is TRBJ1-1, with no clear D. Germline V gives CDR1 SEHNR, CDR2 FQNEAQ (reference sequence). This CDR3 spans 13 amino acids. The V end lost 2 bases, the J end lost 1 base, and 5 bases lay between the germline ends. The CDR3 spells CASSLTTNTEAFF. CDR3 coding DNA: TGTGCCAGCAGCTTAACCACGAACACTGAAGCTTTCTTT.

The CDR3 region is CASSESPNTEAFF. In DNA form, the CDR3 reads TGTGCCAGCTCAGAGTCCCCGAACACTGAAGCTTTCTTT. The rearrangement joins TRBV18 to TRBJ1-1; D is ambiguous. The ends were cut back, 5 bases at V and 1 base at J, with 8 bases in the middle. Germline lookup yields CDR1 KGHSH and CDR2 LQKENI. The CDR3 extends over 13 amino acids.

The gene calls are TRBV5-1 and TRBJ2-5; D is possibly TRBD2 (6 bases). Trimming took off 5 bases at V and 2 bases at J, with 13 bases between the two ends. This CDR3 has 14 amino acids. Germline loops: CDR1 SGHRS, CDR2 YFSETQ. This CDR3 is CASRAGIGQETQYF. CDR3 in DNA: TGCGCCAGCAGGGCGGGGATAGGGCAAGAGACCCAGTACTTC.

V usage is TRBV27 and J usage is TRBJ2-5; 14 nucleotides match TRBD2. Germline loops: CDR1 MNHEY, CDR2 SMNVEV (reference sequence). This CDR3 comprises 16 residues. With 3 bases clipped from V and 1 base from J, the junction kept 1 base outside the gene matches. The CDR3 DNA reads as TGTGCCAGCAGTTTCGGACTAGCGGGAGGCCAAGAGACCCAGTACTTC. Translating gives CASSFGLAGGQETQYF.